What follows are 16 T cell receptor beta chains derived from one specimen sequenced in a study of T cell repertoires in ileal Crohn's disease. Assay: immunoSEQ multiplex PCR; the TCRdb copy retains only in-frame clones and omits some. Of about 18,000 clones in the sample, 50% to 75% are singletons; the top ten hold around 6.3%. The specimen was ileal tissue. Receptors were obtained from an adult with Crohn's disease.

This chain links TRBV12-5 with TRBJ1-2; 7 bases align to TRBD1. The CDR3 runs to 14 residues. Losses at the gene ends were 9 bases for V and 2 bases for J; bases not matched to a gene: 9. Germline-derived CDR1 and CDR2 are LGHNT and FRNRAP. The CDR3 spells CASSRGAYNYGYTF. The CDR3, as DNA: TGTGCTAGCTCCAGGGGGGCCTACAACTATGGCTACACCTTC.

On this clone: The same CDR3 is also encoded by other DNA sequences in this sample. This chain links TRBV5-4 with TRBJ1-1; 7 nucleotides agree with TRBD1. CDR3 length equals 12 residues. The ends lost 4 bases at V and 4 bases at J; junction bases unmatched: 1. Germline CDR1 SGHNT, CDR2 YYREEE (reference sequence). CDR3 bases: TGTGCCAGCAGCCGGACAGGCACTGAAGCTTTCTTT. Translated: CASSRTGTEAFF.

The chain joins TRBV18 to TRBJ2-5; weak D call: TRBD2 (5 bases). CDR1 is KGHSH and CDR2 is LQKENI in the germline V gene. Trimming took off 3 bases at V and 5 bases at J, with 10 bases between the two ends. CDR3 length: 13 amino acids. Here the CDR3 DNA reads TGTGCCAGCTCACCCACAGCGGCCGAGACCCAGTACTTC. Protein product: CASSPTAAETQYF.

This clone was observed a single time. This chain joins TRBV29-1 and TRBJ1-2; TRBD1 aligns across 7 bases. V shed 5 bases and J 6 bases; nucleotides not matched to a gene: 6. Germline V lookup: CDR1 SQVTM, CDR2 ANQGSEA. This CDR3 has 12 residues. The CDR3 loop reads CSVKTGWDGYTF. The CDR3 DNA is TGCAGCGTTAAGACAGGGTGGGATGGCTACACCTTC.

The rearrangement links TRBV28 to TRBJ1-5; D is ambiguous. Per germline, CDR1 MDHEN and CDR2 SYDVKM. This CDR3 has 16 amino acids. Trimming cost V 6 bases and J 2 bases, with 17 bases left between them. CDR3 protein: CASRITSSPGNQPQHF. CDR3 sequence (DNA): TGTGCCAGCAGAATTACTAGTTCCCCGGGCAATCAGCCCCAGCATTTT. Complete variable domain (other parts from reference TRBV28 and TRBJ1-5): DVKVTQSSRYLVKRTGEKVFLECVQDMDHENMFWYRQDPGLGLRLIYFSYDVKMKEKGDIPEGYSVSREKKERFSLILESASTNQTSMYLCASRITSSPGNQPQHFGDGTRLSIL.

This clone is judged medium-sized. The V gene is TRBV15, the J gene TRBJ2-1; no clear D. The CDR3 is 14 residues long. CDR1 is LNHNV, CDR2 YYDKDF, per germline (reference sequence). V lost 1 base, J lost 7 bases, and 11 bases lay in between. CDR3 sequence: CATSRGSAANEQFF. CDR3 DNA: TGTGCCACCAGCAGAGGGTCTGCGGCAAATGAGCAGTTCTTC.

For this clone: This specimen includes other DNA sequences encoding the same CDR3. The CDR3 coding sequence is TGTGCCAGCAGCTTAGCGCGGACTAGCGGCCGCACAGATACGCAGTATTTT. It translates to CASSLARTSGRTDTQYF. J is TRBJ2-3 and V is TRBV7-2; TRBD2 agrees at 10 bases. This CDR3 is 17 amino acids long. V lost 0 bases to trimming and J lost 1 base; unmatched junction nucleotides: 4. Per the germline V gene, CDR1 is SGHTA and CDR2 is FQGNSA.

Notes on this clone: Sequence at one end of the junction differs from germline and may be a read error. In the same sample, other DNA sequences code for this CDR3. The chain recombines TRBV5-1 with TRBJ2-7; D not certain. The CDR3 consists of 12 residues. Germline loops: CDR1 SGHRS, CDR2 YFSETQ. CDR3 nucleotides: TGTGCCAGCCGAAGAGAGTCCCACGAGCAGTACTTC. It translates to CASRRESHEQYF.

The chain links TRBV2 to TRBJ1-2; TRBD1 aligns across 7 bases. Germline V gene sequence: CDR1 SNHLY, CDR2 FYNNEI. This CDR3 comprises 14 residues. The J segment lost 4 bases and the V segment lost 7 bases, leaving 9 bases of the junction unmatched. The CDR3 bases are TGTGCCAGCATGCCGACAGGGTGGGCCTATGGCTACACCTTC. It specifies CASMPTGWAYGYTF.

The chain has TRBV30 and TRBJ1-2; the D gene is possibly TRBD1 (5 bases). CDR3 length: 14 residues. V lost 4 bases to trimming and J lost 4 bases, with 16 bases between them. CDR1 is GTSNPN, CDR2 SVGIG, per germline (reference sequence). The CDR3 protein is CAWTIDSQIYGYTF. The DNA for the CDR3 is TGTGCCTGGACTATTGACAGCCAGATCTATGGCTACACCTTC.

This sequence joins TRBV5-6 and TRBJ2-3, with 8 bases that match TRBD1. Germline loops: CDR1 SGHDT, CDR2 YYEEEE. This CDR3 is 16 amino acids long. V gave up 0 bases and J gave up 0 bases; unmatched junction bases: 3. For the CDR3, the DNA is TGTGCCAGCAGCTTGGGGACAGGGTCTAGCACAGATACGCAGTATTTT. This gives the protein CASSLGTGSSTDTQYF. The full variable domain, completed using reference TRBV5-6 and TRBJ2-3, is DAGVTQSPTHLIKTRGQQVTLRCSPKSGHDTVSWYQQALGQGPQFIFQYYEEEERQRGNFPDRFSGHQFPNYSSELNVNALLLGDSALYLCASSLGTGSSTDTQYFGPGTRLTVL.

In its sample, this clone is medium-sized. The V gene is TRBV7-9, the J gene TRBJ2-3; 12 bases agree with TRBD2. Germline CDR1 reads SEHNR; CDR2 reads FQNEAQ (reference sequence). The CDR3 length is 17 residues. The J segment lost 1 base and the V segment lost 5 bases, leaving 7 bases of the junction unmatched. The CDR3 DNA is TGTGCCAGCAGCCCAAGGAGACTAGCGGGGGGCACAGATACGCAGTATTTT. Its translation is CASSPRRLAGGTDTQYF.

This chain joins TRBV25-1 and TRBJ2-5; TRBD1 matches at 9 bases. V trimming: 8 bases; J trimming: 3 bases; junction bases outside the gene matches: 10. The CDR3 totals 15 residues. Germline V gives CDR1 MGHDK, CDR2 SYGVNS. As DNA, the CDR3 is TGTGCCAGCCGCCTGACAGGGGGTTTAGAAGAGACCCAGTACTTC. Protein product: CASRLTGGLEETQYF.

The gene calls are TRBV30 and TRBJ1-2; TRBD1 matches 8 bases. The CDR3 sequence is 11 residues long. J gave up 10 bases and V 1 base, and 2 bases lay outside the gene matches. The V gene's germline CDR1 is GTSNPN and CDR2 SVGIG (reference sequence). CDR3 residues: CAWSGDRFYTF. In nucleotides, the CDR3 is TGTGCCTGGAGTGGGGACAGGTTCTACACCTTC.

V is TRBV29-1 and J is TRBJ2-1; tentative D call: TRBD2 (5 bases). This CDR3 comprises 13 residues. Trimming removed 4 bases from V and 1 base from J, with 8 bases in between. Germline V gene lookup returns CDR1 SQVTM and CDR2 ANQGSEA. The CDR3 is CSVGRESYNEQFF. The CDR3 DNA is TGCAGCGTTGGCCGGGAATCCTACAATGAGCAGTTCTTC.

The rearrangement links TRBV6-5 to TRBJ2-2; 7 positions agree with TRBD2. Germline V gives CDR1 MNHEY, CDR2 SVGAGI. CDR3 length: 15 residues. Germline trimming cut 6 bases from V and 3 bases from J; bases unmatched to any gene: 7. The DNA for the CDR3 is TGTGCCAGCAGAATTATCGGGGGGTACACCGGGGAGCTGTTTTTT. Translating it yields CASRIIGGYTGELFF.